This is a list of T cell receptor beta chains from one sample in a study of blood T cells in healthy people across ages. TCRdb reanalysed the 5' RACE reads using MiXCR and keeps one entry per CDR3 protein. The repertoire has nearly 1 million distinct CDR3 sequences, around 54% of them found once; the top ten carry around a fifth. The sample was blood. The receptors shown here come from a woman aged 55 to 70 in good health. Each CDR3 is given with its conserved first and last residue. A D gene is named only where the DNA matches it firmly. Clone size, where shown, is once, few, many, or a class for clones that have expanded.

d_call clone_size j_call v_call cdr3_nt cdr3_aa
NA few TRBJ2-5 TRBV30 TGTGCCTGGAGGGGGGCGGGGGTGGAGACCCAGTACTTC CAWRGAGVETQYF
NA once TRBJ1-2 TRBV3-1 TGTGCCAGCAGCCAAGACCTCACGGGTGGATTGAACACCTTC CASSQDLTGGLNTF
TRBD2 NA TRBJ2-3 TRBV4-1 TGCGCCAGCAGCCATCCGACTAGCGCCACAGATACGCAGTATTTT CASSHPTSATDTQYF
NA once TRBJ1-2 TRBV6-2/TRBV6-3 TGTGCCACCACTCCCAGGGTTAACTATGGCTACACCTTC CATTPRVNYGYTF
NA few TRBJ2-7 TRBV6-5 TGTGCCAGCAGTTACGGGACCCCTGGTGTGGACGAGCAGTACTTC CASSYGTPGVDEQYF
TRBD1 once TRBJ2-1 TRBV6-1 TGTGCCAGCAGTGAAGCGGGGACAGGTAACACTGAGCAGTTCTTC CASSEAGTGNTEQFF
TRBD2 NA TRBJ2-7 TRBV5-1 TGCGCCAGCAGCGCCGCACTGACTAGCGGGAGTTACGAGCAGTACTTC CASSAALTSGSYEQYF
NA NA TRBJ1-1 TRBV10-3 TGTGCCATCAGTGCCGGGACCGGGGTGGGATTCACTGAAGCTTTCTTT CAISAGTGVGFTEAFF
NA many TRBJ2-7 TRBV7-9 TGTGCCAGCAGCTTATTGGACGAGCAGTACTTC CASSLLDEQYF
NA NA TRBJ2-3 TRBV18 TGTGCCAGCTCACCATCGGGTGCGGATACGCAGTATTTT CASSPSGADTQYF
NA NA TRBJ1-2 TRBV2 TGTGCCAGCTTAGGACAGCGCCTCTATGGCTACACCTTC CASLGQRLYGYTF
NA few TRBJ2-1 TRBV20-1 TGCAGTGCTTTCCGGGGTAGCGGTAGGGATGAGCAGTTCTTC CSAFRGSGRDEQFF
TRBD2 NA TRBJ2-1 TRBV4-1 TGCGCCAGCAGCCAAGTTTGGGCGGGAGCGGCCTACAATGAGCAGTTCTTC CASSQVWAGAAYNEQFF
TRBD2 once TRBJ2-2 TRBV4-2 TGTGCCAGCAGCCGCGGGAGGGACGGGGAGCTGTTTTTT CASSRGRDGELFF
TRBD1 NA TRBJ1-4 TRBV28 TGTGCCAGCAGTTCCTTAGGGGGCCGAGGTAATGAAAAACTGTTTTTT CASSSLGGRGNEKLFF
TRBD1 few TRBJ2-4 TRBV7-8 TGTGCCAGCAGCTACCGGGACAGGGGGTTCTTGGAGGACATTCAGTACTTC CASSYRDRGFLEDIQYF
NA few TRBJ2-1 TRBV20-1 TGCAGTGCTAGACTAGATGACTATGAGCAGTTCTTC CSARLDDYEQFF
TRBD1 NA TRBJ1-5 TRBV7-9 TGTGCCAGCAGCTTAACAACAGGGGATGTGAGTCAGCCCCAGCATTTT CASSLTTGDVSQPQHF
NA NA TRBJ1-6 TRBV28 TGTGCCAGCAGTTTACGCCCGGGCAGCGGTATTAATTCACCCCTCCACTTT CASSLRPGSGINSPLHF
NA NA TRBJ2-1 TRBV29-1 TGCAGCGTTAGGGTAAACAATGAGCAGTTCTTC CSVRVNNEQFF
TRBD1 NA TRBJ2-7 TRBV28 TGTGCCTGCAGTCCGGGGGACAGGAGGATCTACGAGCAGTACTTC CACSPGDRRIYEQYF
NA NA TRBJ2-7 TRBV7-8 TGTGCCAGCAGCTTAGCATTAGGCAAGGGGACCTACGAGCAGTACTTC CASSLALGKGTYEQYF
TRBD2 NA TRBJ2-1 TRBV4-1 TGCGCCAGCAGCCAGGGGGCGGGGGGAAATGAGCAGTTCTTC CASSQGAGGNEQFF
NA NA TRBJ1-4 TRBV20-1 TGCAGTGCCATCAGGATTAGGGATGAAAAACTGTTTTTT CSAIRIRDEKLFF
NA NA TRBJ1-4 TRBV5-1 TGCGCCAGCAGCCCGGGACGGAGGATACTTACTAATGAAAAACTGTTTTTT CASSPGRRILTNEKLFF
NA NA TRBJ1-4 TRBV20-1 TGCAGTGCTAGAGACCGTGCAACTAATGAAAGACTGTTTTTT CSARDRATNERLFF
NA NA TRBJ2-1 TRBV20-1 TGCAGTGCTAGAGATCTGGAGCGGGTACACAATGAGCAGTTCTTC CSARDLERVHNEQFF
NA few TRBJ2-5 TRBV7-2 TGTGCCAGCAGCATCAGTCAAGAGACCCAGTACTTC CASSISQETQYF
NA NA TRBJ2-1 TRBV2 TGTGCCCTCTATCTGGGCGCGCTCTCGGATGAGCAGTTCTTC CALYLGALSDEQFF
TRBD2 few TRBJ2-5 TRBV7-2 TGTGCCAGCAGCGTTCCACTAGCGGGAGTGGAGACCCAGTACTTC CASSVPLAGVETQYF
NA NA TRBJ2-5 TRBV6-5 TGTGCCAGCAGTTACTCCCCCAGGGGCGAAGAGACCCAGTACTTC CASSYSPRGEETQYF
NA NA TRBJ2-5 TRBV2 TGTGCCACCAACCTAGGGGTTGAGACCCAGTACTTC CATNLGVETQYF
NA NA TRBJ2-7 TRBV7-9 TGTGCCAGCAGCTTTAATGGCGGTAACTACGAGCAGTACTTC CASSFNGGNYEQYF
TRBD2 NA TRBJ2-1 TRBV2 TGTGCCAGCAGAGGGAGACTAGCGGCAAACGAGCAGTTCTTC CASRGRLAANEQFF
TRBD2 few TRBJ2-4 TRBV9 TGTGCCAGCAGTCTTAGCGGGAGGGCCAGGAACATTCAGTACTTC CASSLSGRARNIQYF
NA NA TRBJ2-1 TRBV20-1 TGCAGTGCTAGGGGGAGGCTCTCCTACAATGAGCAGTTCTTC CSARGRLSYNEQFF
NA NA TRBJ2-3 TRBV5-1 TGCGCCAGCAGCTCGTACCCTAGTACAGATACGCAGTATTTT CASSSYPSTDTQYF
NA NA TRBJ1-1 TRBV18 TGTGCCAGCTCACAGCAGGGGCAGGGGAACACTGAAGCTTTCTTT CASSQQGQGNTEAFF
NA many TRBJ2-1 TRBV7-3 TGTGCCAGCAGTAATCCTTCGACTCCCAATGAGCAGTTCTTC CASSNPSTPNEQFF
NA NA TRBJ2-7 TRBV5-1 TGCGCCAGCAGCACGGCCAAGTTGAGCGAGCAGTACTTC CASSTAKLSEQYF
NA once TRBJ2-7 TRBV7-9 TGTGCCAGCAGCTTATATGGCCGGGACTTCACCTACGAGCAGTACTTC CASSLYGRDFTYEQYF